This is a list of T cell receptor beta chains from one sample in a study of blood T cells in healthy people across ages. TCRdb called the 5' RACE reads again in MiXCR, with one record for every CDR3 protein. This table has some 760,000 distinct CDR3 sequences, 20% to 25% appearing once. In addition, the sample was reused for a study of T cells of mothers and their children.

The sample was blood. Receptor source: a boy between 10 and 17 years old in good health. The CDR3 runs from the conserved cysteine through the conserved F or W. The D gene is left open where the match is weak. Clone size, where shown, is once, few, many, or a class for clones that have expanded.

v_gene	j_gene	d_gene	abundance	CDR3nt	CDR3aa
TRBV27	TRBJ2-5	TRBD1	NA	TGTGCCAGCAGGAGACAGGGGGCTGAGAAGACCCAGTACTTC	CASRRQGAEKTQYF
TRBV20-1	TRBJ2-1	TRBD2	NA	TGCAGTGCTAGAGATCCGGATAGCCCGCCCAATACCCTAGCGGCGTACTACAACGAGCAGTTCTTC	CSARDPDSPPNTLAAYYNEQFF
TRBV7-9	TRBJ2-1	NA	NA	NA	CASSGIRVAGGNEQSF
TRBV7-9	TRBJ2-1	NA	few	TGTGCCAGCAGCCCGGGGGCCAATGAGCAGTTCTTC	CASSPGANEQFF
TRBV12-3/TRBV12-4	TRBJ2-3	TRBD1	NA	TGTGCCAGCAGTGGGAGACAGGGGTCAGATACGCAGTATTTT	CASSGRQGSDTQYF
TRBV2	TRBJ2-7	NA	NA	TGTGCCAGCAGTGACTTGGGGCCCTACGAGCAGTACTTC	CASSDLGPYEQYF
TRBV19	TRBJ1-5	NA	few	TGTGCCAGTAGTATCGTGAGGGTTACTACTAATCAGCCCCAGCATTTT	CASSIVRVTTNQPQHF
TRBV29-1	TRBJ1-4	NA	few	TGCAGCGTTGTGGAGGGGATTGCAACTAATGAAAAACTGTTTTTT	CSVVEGIATNEKLFF
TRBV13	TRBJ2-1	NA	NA	TGTGCCAGCAGCTCAAATAGCGGAGCAGGGGACAATGAGCAGTTCTTC	CASSSNSGAGDNEQFF
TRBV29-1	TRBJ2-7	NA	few	TGCAGCGGGGGGGGCGCCTACGAGCAGTACTTC	CSGGGAYEQYF
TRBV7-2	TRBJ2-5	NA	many	TGTGCCAGCAGCTTAGCCAAGGGAGAGACCCAGTACTTC	CASSLAKGETQYF
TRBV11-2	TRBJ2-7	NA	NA	TGTGCCAGCAGCCGGGACGGGGGGCTTATCTACGAGCAGTACTTC	CASSRDGGLIYEQYF
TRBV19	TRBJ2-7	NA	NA	TGTGCCAGTAGTATGACAGGTTCAGACTACGAGCAGTACTTC	CASSMTGSDYEQYF
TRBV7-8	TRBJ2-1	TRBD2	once	TGTGCCAGCAGCCTAGAGCGGGGGGGTAGCAATGAGCAGTTCTTC	CASSLERGGSNEQFF
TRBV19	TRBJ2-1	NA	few	TGTGCCAGTAGTATGTCTTTCTCCTACAATGAGCAGCTCTTC	CASSMSFSYNEQLF
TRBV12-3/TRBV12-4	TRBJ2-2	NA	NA	TGTGCCAGCAGTTTTGTACAGGGGAACACCGGGGAGCTGTTTTTT	CASSFVQGNTGELFF
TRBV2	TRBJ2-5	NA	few	TGTGCCAGCGCGAAGTTGGAGACCCAGTACTTC	CASAKLETQYF
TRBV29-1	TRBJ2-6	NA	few	TGCAGCGTCTGGACGAGGAACTCTGGGGCCAACGTCCTGACTTTC	CSVWTRNSGANVLTF
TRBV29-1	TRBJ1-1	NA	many	TGCAGCGTGGGCGGCACTGAAGCTTTCTTT	CSVGGTEAFF
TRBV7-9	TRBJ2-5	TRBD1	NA	TGTGCCAGCAGCTTACGGGACAGCGAAGAAGAGACCCAGTACTTC	CASSLRDSEEETQYF
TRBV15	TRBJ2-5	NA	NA	TGTGCCACCAGCACCAGGGAGCCCAGGACCCAGTACTTC	CATSTREPRTQYF
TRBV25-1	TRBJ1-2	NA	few	TGTGCCAGCATCGGACAGTATGGCTACACCTTC	CASIGQYGYTF
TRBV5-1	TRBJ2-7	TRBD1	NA	TGCGCCAGCAGCTTGGCAACGACAGGGGGCCTCTCCTACGAGCAGTACTTC	CASSLATTGGLSYEQYF
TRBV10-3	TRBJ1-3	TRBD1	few	TGTGCCATCAGTCTGGCCGGGACAGATGGAAACACCATATATTTT	CAISLAGTDGNTIYF
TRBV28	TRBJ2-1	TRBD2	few	TGTGCCAGCAACCCACTAGCGGGAGGGCCTCGAGAGCAGTTCTTC	CASNPLAGGPREQFF
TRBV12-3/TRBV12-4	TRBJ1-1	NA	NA	TGTGCCAGCAGCCAAGGGACGATTGAAGCTTTCTTT	CASSQGTIEAFF
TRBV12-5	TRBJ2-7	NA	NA	TGTGCTAGTGGTTCCTATTCCTACGAGCAGTACTTC	CASGSYSYEQYF
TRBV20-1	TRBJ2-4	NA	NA	TGCAGTGCTGGCGGAACAGCCAAAAACATTCAGTACTTC	CSAGGTAKNIQYF
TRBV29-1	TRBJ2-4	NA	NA	TGCAGCGTCGTCCTGATATTCGCCAAAAACATTCAGTACTTC	CSVVLIFAKNIQYF
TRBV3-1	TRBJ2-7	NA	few	TGTGCCAGCAGCCAAGAGGGGGGACGGTCCTACGAGCAGTACTTC	CASSQEGGRSYEQYF
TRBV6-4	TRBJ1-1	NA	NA	TGTGCCAGCAGTGCTGATTTCTACACTGAAGCTTTCTTT	CASSADFYTEAFF
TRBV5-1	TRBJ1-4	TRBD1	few	TGCGCCAGCAGCACGGGGAACAGGGGAGTTGGTGAAAAACTGTTTTTT	CASSTGNRGVGEKLFF
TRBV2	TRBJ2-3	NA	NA	TGTGCCAGCAGGCCCGGGGAGGAGGATACGCAGTATTTT	CASRPGEEDTQYF
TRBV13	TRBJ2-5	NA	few	TGTGCCAGCAGCTTGTGGGAGGACAACCAAGAGACCCAGTACTTC	CASSLWEDNQETQYF
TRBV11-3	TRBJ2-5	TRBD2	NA	TGTGCCAGCAGCATCCCGGGACTAGCTCCAGAGACCCAGTACTTC	CASSIPGLAPETQYF
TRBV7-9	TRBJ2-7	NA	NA	TGTGCCAGCAGCTCCCTTACCGAAAGAGCCTACGAGCAGTACTTC	CASSSLTERAYEQYF
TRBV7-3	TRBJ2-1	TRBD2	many	TGTGCCAGCAGCTTGGGACTAGCGGGGGTGGATGAGCAGTTCTTC	CASSLGLAGVDEQFF
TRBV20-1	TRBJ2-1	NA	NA	TGCAGTGCTAGGCCCCAGCCCGGGGATTGGAATGAGCAGTTCTTC	CSARPQPGDWNEQFF
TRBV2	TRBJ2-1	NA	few	TGTGCCAGCAGTGATGATGGTGACGGGAATGAGCAGTTCTTC	CASSDDGDGNEQFF
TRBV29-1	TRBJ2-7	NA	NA	TGCAGTCTCGGGGATCCCTACGAGCAGTACTTC	CSLGDPYEQYF
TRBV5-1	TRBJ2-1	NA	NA	TGCGCCAGCAGCTTTCGGTCCGGGAACAATGAGCAGTTCTTC	CASSFRSGNNEQFF
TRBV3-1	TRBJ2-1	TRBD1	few	TGTGCCAGCAGCCAAGATCGGACAGGCAAGGGGTTCTTC	CASSQDRTGKGFF
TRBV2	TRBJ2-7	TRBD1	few	TGTGCCAGCATTACCGGCGACAGGGGCTACGAGCAGTACTTC	CASITGDRGYEQYF
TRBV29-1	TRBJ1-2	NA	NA	TGCAGCGTTGGGGCACAGGGCCTTCCCTATGGCTACACCTTC	CSVGAQGLPYGYTF
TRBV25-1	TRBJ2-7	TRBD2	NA	TGTGCCAGCAGTGAAGCGGGAGGGACCTACGAGCAGTACTTC	CASSEAGGTYEQYF
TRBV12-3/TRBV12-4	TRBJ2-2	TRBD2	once	TGTGCCAGCAGTTTATCGCCCCTGGCACCGGGACTAGCGGGAGGAAGCACCGGGGAGCTGTTTTTT	CASSLSPLAPGLAGGSTGELFF
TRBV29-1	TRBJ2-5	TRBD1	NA	TGCAGCGTATCATACCTACAGGGGGCGGGAGAGACCCAGTACTTC	CSVSYLQGAGETQYF
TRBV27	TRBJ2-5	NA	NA	TGTGCCAGCGGAGCGGCGGCAGAAGGGACCCAGTACTTC	CASGAAAEGTQYF
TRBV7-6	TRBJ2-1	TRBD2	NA	TGTGCCAGCAGACAAGCGGGAAACAGCTACAATGAGCAGTTCTTC	CASRQAGNSYNEQFF
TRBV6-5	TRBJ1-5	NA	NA	TGTGCCAGCAGTTACGGGGGAAGTAGCAATCAGCCCCAGCATTTT	CASSYGGSSNQPQHF
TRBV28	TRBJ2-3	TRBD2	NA	TGTGCCAGCAGTTTTCTGTCGTGCGGGAGATACTCAGATACGCAGTATTTT	CASSFLSCGRYSDTQYF
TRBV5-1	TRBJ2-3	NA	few	TGCGCCAGCAGCTTGGCGGAGTACACAGATACGCAGTATTTT	CASSLAEYTDTQYF
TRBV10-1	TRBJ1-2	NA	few	TGCGCCAGCAGTGACAGGGACTATGGCTACACCTTC	CASSDRDYGYTF
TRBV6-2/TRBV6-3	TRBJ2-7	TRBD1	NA	TGTGCCAGCAGTTTGACAGGGGCCTCCGAGCAGTACTTC	CASSLTGASEQYF